This TCR beta chain was recovered during a study of T cells in Graves' hyperthyroidism and ophthalmopathy. Turning to the study itself: Initial diagnosis, before any treatment, was when peripheral blood was collected.

RNA transcripts provided the source from which TCR beta CDR3 regions were amplified. First-round RT-PCR with HTBI primers amplified the TCR CDR3 region. Using its own MiXCR run on the multiplex PCR reads, TCRdb lists one record per CDR3 protein. The sample shows 200,000 to 250,000 distinct CDR3 sequences, 15% to 20% of them seen only once. Disease duration was under 3 months in the ophthalmopathy patients, who also had a Clinical Activity Score of at least 3 and a NOSPECS grade of at least 4. The authors took PBMCs from 8 to 10 ml fresh peripheral blood. Study-wide findings and caveats: Within blood appeared most thyroid clonotypes that had expanded above 0.001.

This clonotype showed up many times. What it binds is not known. V shed 6 bases and J 10 bases; nucleotides not matched to a gene: 9. The CDR3 sequence is 14 residues long. Germline CDR1 LNHDA, CDR2 SQIVND (reference sequence). The sample consisted of blood. The receptor comes from a woman aged 18-29 years with Graves' ophthalmopathy. The chain carries TRBV19 and TRBJ2-1; 10 bases align to TRBD2. This chain's CDR3 is CASRTSGVGKEQFF. CDR3 DNA sequence: TGTGCCAGTAGAACTAGCGGGGTAGGGAAAGAGCAGTTCTTC.